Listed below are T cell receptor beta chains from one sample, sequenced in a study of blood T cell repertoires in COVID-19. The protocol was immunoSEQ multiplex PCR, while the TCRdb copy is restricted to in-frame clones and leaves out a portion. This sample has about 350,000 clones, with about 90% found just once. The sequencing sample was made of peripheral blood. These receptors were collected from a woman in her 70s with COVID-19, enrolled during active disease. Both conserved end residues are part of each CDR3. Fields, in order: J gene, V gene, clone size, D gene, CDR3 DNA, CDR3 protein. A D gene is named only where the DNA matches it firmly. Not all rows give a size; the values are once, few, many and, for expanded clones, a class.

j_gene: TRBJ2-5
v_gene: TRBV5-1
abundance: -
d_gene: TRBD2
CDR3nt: TGCGCCAGCAGCCAAAGGACTAGCGGTCAAGAGACCCAGTACTTC
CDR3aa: CASSQRTSGQETQYF

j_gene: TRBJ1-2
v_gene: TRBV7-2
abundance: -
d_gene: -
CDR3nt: TGTGCCAGCAGGTCACGCGGCACGTTCTATGGCTACACCTTC
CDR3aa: CASRSRGTFYGYTF

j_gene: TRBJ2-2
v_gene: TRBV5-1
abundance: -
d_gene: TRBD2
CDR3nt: TGCGCCAGCAGCCCGACTAGCGGGGAAACCGGGGAGCTGTTTTTT
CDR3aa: CASSPTSGETGELFF

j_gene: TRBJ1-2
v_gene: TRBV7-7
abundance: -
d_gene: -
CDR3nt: TGTGCCAGCAGCCTGAGACAGGCGAACTATGGCTACACCTTC
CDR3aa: CASSLRQANYGYTF

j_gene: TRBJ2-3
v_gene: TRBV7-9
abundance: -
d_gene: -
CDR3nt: TGTGCCAGCAGCTTGATTGGCCAGGAAGAAATCACAGATACGCAGTATTTT
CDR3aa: CASSLIGQEEITDTQYF

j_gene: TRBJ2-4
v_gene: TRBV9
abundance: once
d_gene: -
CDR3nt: TGTGCCAGCAGCGCCCAGCCGGGACTCCTAGCCAAAAACATTCAGTACTTC
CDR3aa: CASSAQPGLLAKNIQYF

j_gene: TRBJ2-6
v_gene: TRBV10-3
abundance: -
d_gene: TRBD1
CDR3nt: TGTGCCTCTTGTCGGGGACAGTCTAGCTCTGGGGCCAACGTCCTGACTTTC
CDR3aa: CASCRGQSSSGANVLTF

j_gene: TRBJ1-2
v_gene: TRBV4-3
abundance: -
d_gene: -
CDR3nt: TGCGCCAGCAGCCAAGCTGGCAGATATGGCTACACCTTC
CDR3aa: CASSQAGRYGYTF

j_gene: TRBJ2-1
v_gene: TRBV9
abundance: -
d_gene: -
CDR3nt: TGTGCCAGCGGGAGTGGGTGGAGGGGCAATGAGCAGTTCTTC
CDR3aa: CASGSGWRGNEQFF

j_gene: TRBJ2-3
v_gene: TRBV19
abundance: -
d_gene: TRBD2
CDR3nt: TGTGCCAGTACGATACGGGGGGGAGCAGATACGCAGTATTTT
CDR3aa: CASTIRGGADTQYF

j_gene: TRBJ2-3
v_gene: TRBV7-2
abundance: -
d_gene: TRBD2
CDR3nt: TGTGCCAGCAGCCCACAAGGGCTAGCGGGGAGAGATACGCAGTATTTT
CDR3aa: CASSPQGLAGRDTQYF

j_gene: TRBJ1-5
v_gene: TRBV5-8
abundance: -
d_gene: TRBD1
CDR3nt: TGTGCCAGCAGCCCCAGGGGGCAGCCCCAGCATTTT
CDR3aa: CASSPRGQPQHF

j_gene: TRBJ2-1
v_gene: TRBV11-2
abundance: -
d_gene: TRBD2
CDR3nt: TGTGCCAGCAGCCGTGGACTAGCGGTCTACAATGAGCAGTTCTTC
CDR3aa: CASSRGLAVYNEQFF

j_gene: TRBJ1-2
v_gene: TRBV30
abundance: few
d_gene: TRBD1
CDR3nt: TGTGCCTGGAGTCGACCCGGGACAGAGAACTATGGCTACACCTTC
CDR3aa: CAWSRPGTENYGYTF

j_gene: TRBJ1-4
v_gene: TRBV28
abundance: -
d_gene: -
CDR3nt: TGTGCCAGCAGTTTACGGAATGAAAAACTGTTTTTT
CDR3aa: CASSLRNEKLFF

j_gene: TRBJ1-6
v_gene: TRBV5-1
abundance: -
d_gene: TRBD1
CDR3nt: TGCGCCAGCAGGCCCACAGGGGAAAATTCACCCCTCCACTTT
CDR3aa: CASRPTGENSPLHF

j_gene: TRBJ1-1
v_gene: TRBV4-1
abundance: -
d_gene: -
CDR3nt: TGCGCCAGCAGCCAAGACCCGGCAGGGTTGAACACTGAAGCTTTCTTT
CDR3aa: CASSQDPAGLNTEAFF

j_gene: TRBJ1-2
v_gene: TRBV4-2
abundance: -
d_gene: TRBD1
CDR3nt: TGTGCCAGCAGCCCGGAGGTAGGGACAGGAGATGGCTACACCTTC
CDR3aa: CASSPEVGTGDGYTF

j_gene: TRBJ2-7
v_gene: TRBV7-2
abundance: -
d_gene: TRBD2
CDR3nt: TGTGCCAGCACTCTGGGAAGCGGGGGGAGCTCCTACGAGCAGTACTTC
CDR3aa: CASTLGSGGSSYEQYF

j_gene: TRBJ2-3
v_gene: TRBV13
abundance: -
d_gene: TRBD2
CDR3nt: TGTGCCAGCAGCTGGTGGCGGGGGGGCGTCACAGATACGCAGTATTTT
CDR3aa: CASSWWRGGVTDTQYF

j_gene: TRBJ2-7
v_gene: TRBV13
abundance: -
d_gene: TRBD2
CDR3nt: TGTGCCAGCAGGTCCACTAGCGGGGCTCTCGAGCAGTACTTC
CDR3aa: CASRSTSGALEQYF

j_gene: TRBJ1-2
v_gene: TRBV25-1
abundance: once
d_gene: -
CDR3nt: TGTGCCAGCAGTGATCCTTGGCAGGGTTATGGCTACACCTTC
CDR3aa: CASSDPWQGYGYTF

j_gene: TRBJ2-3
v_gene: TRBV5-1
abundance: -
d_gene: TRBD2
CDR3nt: TGCGCCAGCAGCCTCCCGGGGGGAACGAAAGATACGCAGTATTTT
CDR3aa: CASSLPGGTKDTQYF

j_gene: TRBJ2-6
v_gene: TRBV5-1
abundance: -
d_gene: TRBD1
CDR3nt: TGCGCCAGCAGCTTACTGACAGGGTTGCCTGGGGCCAACGTCCTGACTTTC
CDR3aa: CASSLLTGLPGANVLTF

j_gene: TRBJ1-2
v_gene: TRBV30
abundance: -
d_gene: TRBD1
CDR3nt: TGTGCCTGGGGGACAGATTTTTTCTATGGCTACACCTTC
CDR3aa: CAWGTDFFYGYTF

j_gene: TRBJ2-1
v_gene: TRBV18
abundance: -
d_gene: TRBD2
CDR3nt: TGTGCCAGCTCACCATGGGGGGGAATTCGCAATGAGCAGTTCTTC
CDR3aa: CASSPWGGIRNEQFF

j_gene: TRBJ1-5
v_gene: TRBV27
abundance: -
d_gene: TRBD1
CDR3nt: TGTGCCAGCAGTTTATTCGGGACAGGAACAAATCAGCCCCAGCATTTT
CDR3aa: CASSLFGTGTNQPQHF

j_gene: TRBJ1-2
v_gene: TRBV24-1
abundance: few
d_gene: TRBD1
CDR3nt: TGTGCCACCAGTGATTCCCAAGGGGCAGGGGGTCATGGTGGCTACACCTTC
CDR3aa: CATSDSQGAGGHGGYTF

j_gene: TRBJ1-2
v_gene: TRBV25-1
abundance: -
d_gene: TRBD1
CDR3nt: TGTGCCAGCAGTGAATCGAGGACAGGGGGAGTCTATGGCTACACCTTC
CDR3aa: CASSESRTGGVYGYTF

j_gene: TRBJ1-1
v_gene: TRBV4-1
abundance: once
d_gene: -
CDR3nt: TGCGCCAGCAGCCGGGGGGTCATGAACACTGAAGCTTTCTTT
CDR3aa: CASSRGVMNTEAFF

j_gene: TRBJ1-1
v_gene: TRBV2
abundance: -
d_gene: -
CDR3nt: TGTGCCAGCAGTTTCGGCAGGGAGAACACTGAAGCTTTCTTT
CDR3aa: CASSFGRENTEAFF

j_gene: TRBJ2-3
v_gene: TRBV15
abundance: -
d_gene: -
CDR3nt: TGTGCCACCAGCAAGCCAGGACTCGACACAGATACGCAGTATTTT
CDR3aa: CATSKPGLDTDTQYF

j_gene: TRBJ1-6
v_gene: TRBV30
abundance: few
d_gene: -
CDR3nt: TGTGCCTGGAGTGTACAGCAGGGTAATTCACCCCTCCACTTT
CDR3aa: CAWSVQQGNSPLHF

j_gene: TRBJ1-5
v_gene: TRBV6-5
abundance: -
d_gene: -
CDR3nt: TGTGCCAGCAGTTACTCGAGTAATCAGCCCCAGCATTTT
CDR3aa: CASSYSSNQPQHF

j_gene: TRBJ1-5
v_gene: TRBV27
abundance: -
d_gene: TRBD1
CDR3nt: TGTGCCAGCAGCCTCCAAGGACAGGGAATCTTTTATAGCAATCAGCCCCAGCATTTT
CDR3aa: CASSLQGQGIFYSNQPQHF

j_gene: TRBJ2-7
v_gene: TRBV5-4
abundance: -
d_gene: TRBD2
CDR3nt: TGTGCCAGCAGCTTGAAAGCGGGGGGATCCTACGAGCAGTACTTC
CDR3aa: CASSLKAGGSYEQYF

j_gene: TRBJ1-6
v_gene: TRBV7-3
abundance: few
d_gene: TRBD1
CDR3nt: TGTGCCAGCAGCTTACAGGGGGATGATAATTCACCCCTCCACTTT
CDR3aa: CASSLQGDDNSPLHF

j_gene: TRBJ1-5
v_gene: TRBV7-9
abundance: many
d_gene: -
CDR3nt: TGTGCCAGCAGCCAGGACAATCAGCCCCAGCATTTT
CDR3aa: CASSQDNQPQHF